A selection of T cell receptor beta chains follows, all from one sample in a study of T cells after yellow fever vaccination. TCRdb reprocessed the 5' RACE reads with MiXCR, giving one entry per CDR3 protein. The sample holds some 500,000 distinct CDR3 sequences, approximately 13% seen once. The sample here was PBMCs, taken on the day of the yellow fever booster vaccination. All receptors derive from a man between 25 and 39 years old who received the YFV17D yellow fever vaccine. CDR3s include the opening cysteine and the closing phenylalanine or tryptophan. Fields, in order: V gene, clone size, J gene, D gene, CDR3 DNA, CDR3 protein. D genes are given only for firm matches. Part of the rows lack a size; the others show once, few, many or a class for expanded clones.

TRBV7-2	.	TRBJ1-2	TRBD1	TGTGCCAGCAGCTTAGCCAGGGGGGCGGGTGGCTACACCTTC	CASSLARGAGGYTF
TRBV4-3	few	TRBJ1-6	.	TGCGCCAGCAGCCATCAGGGTAATTCACCCCTCCACTTT	CASSHQGNSPLHF
TRBV20-1	few	TRBJ1-5	.	TGCAGTGCTAGAGGATGGGGGGGCCTAAATCAGCCCCAGCATTTT	CSARGWGGLNQPQHF
TRBV20-1	few	TRBJ2-3	.	TGCAGTGCTCCCCTGGCCCCCAGAGGCACAGATACGCAGTATTTT	CSAPLAPRGTDTQYF
TRBV5-1	.	TRBJ2-3	TRBD2	TGCGCCAGCAGCGACCATGTGGGTAGCGGGAGGGCCATGTCAGATACGCAGTATTTT	CASSDHVGSGRAMSDTQYF
TRBV7-2	.	TRBJ2-2	TRBD2	TGTGCCAGCAGCTTGCGGAGAGGCGGGAGCACCGGGGAGCTGTTTTTT	CASSLRRGGSTGELFF
TRBV12-3/TRBV12-4	.	TRBJ1-2	.	TGTGCCAGCAGTTTAGAGGGTGCTGGCTACACCTTC	CASSLEGAGYTF
TRBV5-1	few	TRBJ2-1	.	TGCGCCAGCAGCTTGCTCTGGGGTGATGAGCAGTTCTTC	CASSLLWGDEQFF
TRBV7-2	.	TRBJ1-4	.	TGTGCCAGCAGCTTAAATGGGCATGAAAAACTGTTTTTT	CASSLNGHEKLFF
TRBV10-3	few	TRBJ2-3	.	TGTGCCATCAGTTCAAACACAGATACGCAGTATTTT	CAISSNTDTQYF
TRBV9	few	TRBJ1-6	.	TGTGCCAGCAACGACGGACGGAGCTCCTATAATTCACCCCTCCACTTT	CASNDGRSSYNSPLHF
TRBV20-1	few	TRBJ2-7	TRBD2	TGCAGTGCTAGCGAGGATAGCGGGACTATTTACGAGCAGTACTTC	CSASEDSGTIYEQYF
TRBV5-1	few	TRBJ2-2	.	TGCGCCAGCCAGCCGGGTGGGAGCACCGGGGAGCTGTTTTTT	CASQPGGSTGELFF
TRBV28	.	TRBJ2-7	.	TGTGCCAGCACCCCGCCCGGGACCATCGTCTGGGAGCAGTACTTC	CASTPPGTIVWEQYF
TRBV7-3	once	TRBJ2-6	.	TGTGCCAGCAGACCGCCCGGGTCTGCTGGGGCCAACGTCCTGACTTTC	CASRPPGSAGANVLTF
TRBV20-1	.	TRBJ1-2	.	TGCAGTGCTAGAGACTCTGGGGGTACCTATGGCTACACCTTC	CSARDSGGTYGYTF
TRBV11-2	.	TRBJ2-7	TRBD1	TGTGCCAGCAGCTTAGGAAGGACAGGGTCTCAGCAGTACTTC	CASSLGRTGSQQYF
TRBV2	few	TRBJ2-3	.	TGTGCCAGCAGTCCCGATCAGGGAGATACGCAGTATTTT	CASSPDQGDTQYF
TRBV4-3	few	TRBJ1-2	.	TGCGCCAGCAGCCCAAGTGAGAGACAGACCTATGGCTACACCTTC	CASSPSERQTYGYTF
TRBV19	many	TRBJ2-2	TRBD2	TGTGCCAGTAAAGCGGGAGGCCCCGGGGAGCTGTTTTTT	CASKAGGPGELFF
TRBV5-1	many	TRBJ2-7	.	TGCGCCAGCACCGCGGGGGCGGGATCCTACGAGCAGTACTTC	CASTAGAGSYEQYF
TRBV14	.	TRBJ2-7	.	TGTGCCAGCAGTCATGGGGGTTCCGAGCAGTACTTC	CASSHGGSEQYF
TRBV9	few	TRBJ1-6	.	TGTGCCAGCAGCGTAGCTCCGAGCTCCTATAATTCACCCCTCCACTTT	CASSVAPSSYNSPLHF
TRBV10-3	many	TRBJ2-3	TRBD2	TGTGCCATCAGGCCTAGCGGGGGCACAGATACGCAGTATTTT	CAIRPSGGTDTQYF
TRBV5-5	few	TRBJ2-6	.	TGTGCCAGCAGCTCGACAACCCTGGGGGCCAACGTCCTGACTTTC	CASSSTTLGANVLTF
TRBV18	few	TRBJ2-6	.	TGTGCCAGCTCAACGGGGACGGTTCCTGGGGCCAACGTCCTGACTTTC	CASSTGTVPGANVLTF
TRBV3-1	.	TRBJ2-3	TRBD1	TGTGCCAGCAGGCGAACTGGACAGGGCACAGATACGCAGTATTTT	CASRRTGQGTDTQYF
TRBV6-1	few	TRBJ2-4	.	TGTGCCAGCACCCAGCCGGGAATCCCAAACATTCAGTACTTC	CASTQPGIPNIQYF
TRBV28	.	TRBJ2-2	TRBD1	TGTGCCAGCATTCGGACAGGGTGGACCGGGGAGCTGTTTTTT	CASIRTGWTGELFF
TRBV12-3/TRBV12-4	.	TRBJ2-1	.	TGTGCCAGCAGTTTAGGGACAGAGAACAATGAGCAGTTCTTC	CASSLGTENNEQFF
TRBV7-9	few	TRBJ2-3	.	TGTGCCAGCAGCTTAGAAGCCCGGGATACGCAGTATTTT	CASSLEARDTQYF
TRBV3-1	.	TRBJ1-5	.	TGTGCCAGCGGACAGTCACCAAATCAGCCCCAGCATTTT	CASGQSPNQPQHF
TRBV4-3	few	TRBJ2-2	.	TGCGCCAGCAGCCTTCACAGGGAAGGCGGGGAGCTGTTTTTT	CASSLHREGGELFF
TRBV7-8	.	TRBJ1-6	.	TGTGCCAGCAGCTTTGCGGTTGCCTCCTATAATTCACCCCTCCACTTT	CASSFAVASYNSPLHF
TRBV4-3	.	TRBJ2-6	.	TGCGCCAGCAGCCAATTGGGGACCCCTTTGGGGGGGGCCAACGTCCTGACTTTC	CASSQLGTPLGGANVLTF
TRBV5-6	.	TRBJ2-3	.	TGTGCCAGCAGCCGGGACAATACGCAGTATTTT	CASSRDNTQYF
TRBV20-1	few	TRBJ2-7	.	TGCAGTGCTAGAGCCTCGGGAATCCGGGGAGAGCAGTACTTC	CSARASGIRGEQYF
TRBV5-8	many	TRBJ2-5	TRBD2	TGTGCCAGCAGCTTGGGGACTAGCGGGAGGGAAGAGACCCAGTACTTC	CASSLGTSGREETQYF
TRBV5-1	.	TRBJ2-2	TRBD2	TGCGCCAGCGGTGAGCGGGAGGCGTACACCGGGGAGCTGTTTTTT	CASGEREAYTGELFF
TRBV12-3/TRBV12-4	.	TRBJ2-3	TRBD2	TGTGCCAGCAGTCTCAGCGGGAGCTTCACAGATACGCAGTATTTT	CASSLSGSFTDTQYF
TRBV6-1	.	TRBJ2-1	.	TGTGCCGCCATCCCGGGACCCCCGTCGAATGAGCAGTTCTTC	CAAIPGPPSNEQFF
TRBV15	many	TRBJ2-7	.	TGTGCCACCAGCAGAGATAAGGGGCTCTTTGACGAGCAGTACTTC	CATSRDKGLFDEQYF
TRBV6-5	few	TRBJ2-1	.	TGTGCCAGCAGTTACACCCCTTTGACACCCAATGAGCAGTTCTTC	CASSYTPLTPNEQFF
TRBV5-1	.	TRBJ1-1	.	TGCGCCAGCAGATCCTTGGCGATGTCTGGAGGTAGTGACACTGAAGCTTTCTTT	CASRSLAMSGGSDTEAFF
TRBV6-2/TRBV6-3	.	TRBJ2-3	TRBD2	TGTGCCAGCCGCCGTACCCTCTCTAGCGGGAGTTTGACGCAGTATTTT	CASRRTLSSGSLTQYF
TRBV29-1	many	TRBJ1-1	.	TGCAGCGTTGAAGAGTGGACAGTATCCACTGAAGCTTTCTTT	CSVEEWTVSTEAFF
TRBV25-1	.	TRBJ2-1	.	TGTGCCGCGACTGGGGCAAGCTCCTACAATGAGCAGTTCTTC	CAATGASSYNEQFF
TRBV7-3	.	TRBJ2-5	TRBD2	TGTGCCAGCAGCTTAACGGGGGGGATGGAGACCCAGTACTTC	CASSLTGGMETQYF